A single sample is the source of the 29 T cell receptor beta chains below, sequenced in a study of blood T cell repertoires in COVID-19. Using immunoSEQ multiplex PCR, the repertoire was profiled, and TCRdb retains in-frame clones only, with some absent. The sample gives 30,000 to 40,000 clones, roughly four fifths of which show up once; around 40% is in the top ten. Source material: peripheral blood. These receptors came from a man older than 75 with active or convalescent COVID-19.

The DNA for the CDR3 is TGTGCCAGCAGCCACCCTCTGGGACAGAACTCTGGAAACACCATATATTTT. It translates to CASSHPLGQNSGNTIYF. The genes are TRBV7-9 and TRBJ1-3; 7 bases are a match to TRBD1. CDR1 and CDR2 from the germline V gene are SEHNR and FQNEAQ (reference sequence). V dropped 5 bases and J dropped 0; count of bases not matched to a gene: 10. The CDR3 consists of 17 residues.

The chain is built from TRBV2 and TRBJ2-1, with 9 bases aligning to TRBD2. The germline V gene encodes CDR1 SNHLY and CDR2 FYNNEI. The trim removed 4 bases at V and 6 bases at J, leaving 4 bases unmatched. The CDR3 loop spans 14 amino acids. CDR3 nucleotides: TGTGCCAGCAGTGTCAAGCGGGAGGCCAATGAGCAGTTCTTC. This encodes CASSVKREANEQFF.

The chain has TRBV4-3 and TRBJ1-1; 8 nucleotides agree with TRBD1. The CDR3 runs to 14 residues. The germline CDR1 and CDR2 sequences are LGHNA and YSLEER. Trimming cost V 5 bases and J 5 bases; bases outside gene matches: 7. The CDR3 sequence: CASSYGQGGTEAFF. DNA for the CDR3: TGCGCCAGCAGCTACGGACAGGGCGGGACTGAAGCTTTCTTT.

V usage is TRBV10-2 and J usage is TRBJ2-3; D gene unclear. The CDR3 extends over 16 amino acids. The germline V and J ends were trimmed by 0 bases and 0 bases, with 10 bases remaining between them. Germline V gives CDR1 WSHSY, CDR2 SAAADI. This CDR3 is CASSESVDSSTDTQYF. CDR3 sequence (DNA): TGCGCCAGCAGTGAGTCGGTTGACTCGAGCACAGATACGCAGTATTTT.

The chain carries TRBV11-2 and TRBJ1-2, with D possibly being TRBD1 (6 bases). Per germline, CDR1 SGHAT and CDR2 FQNNGV. CDR3 length: 14 amino acids. The V end was cut by 5 bases, the J end by 4 bases, with 14 bases between. CDR3 in amino acids: CASSRGGSSYGYTF. For the CDR3, the DNA is TGTGCCAGCAGCCGAGGGGGATCTTCCTATGGCTACACCTTC. Full variable domain (outside the CDR3, taken from reference TRBV11-2 and TRBJ1-2): EAGVAQSPRYKIIEKRQSVAFWCNPISGHATLYWYQQILGQGPKLLIQFQNNGVVDDSQLPKDRFSAERLKGVDSTLKIQPAKLEDSAVYLCASSRGGSSYGYTFGSGTRLTVV.

V and J are TRBV5-1 and TRBJ2-4; D unclear. The germline V gene has CDR1 SGHRS and CDR2 YFSETQ. CDR3 size: 17 residues. Trimming removed 0 bases from V and 1 base from J, with 14 bases in between. In nucleotides, the CDR3 is TGCGCCAGCAGCTTGGCCTCCGTGTCCGCGGCCAAAAACATTCAGTACTTC. Translated, it gives CASSLASVSAAKNIQYF.

This chain links TRBV7-9 with TRBJ2-1; 11 bases line up with TRBD2. V dropped 4 bases and J dropped 5; count of bases not matched to a gene: 7. The germline V gene encodes CDR1 SEHNR and CDR2 FQNEAQ (reference sequence). CDR3 length: 16 residues. DNA for the CDR3: TGTGCCAGCAGCTCCCGGGGACTAGCGGTTAACAATGAGCAGTTCTTC. As protein: CASSSRGLAVNNEQFF.

This clone is a singleton in its sample. The chain carries TRBV5-1 and TRBJ1-6; a weak D match, TRBD1 (5 bases). Germline CDR1 reads SGHRS; CDR2 reads YFSETQ. The CDR3 consists of 14 residues. The germline V and J ends were trimmed by 0 bases and 7 bases, with 8 bases remaining between them. Written as DNA, the CDR3 is TGCGCCAGCAGCTTGGAACAGGAGAATTCACCCCTCCACTTT. Its protein is CASSLEQENSPLHF.

The rearrangement links TRBV11-2 to TRBJ1-1; D ambiguous. V dropped 6 bases and J dropped 2 bases, with 13 bases sitting between them. The CDR3 covers 14 residues. Germline V gives CDR1 SGHAT, CDR2 FQNNGV. The CDR3 here is CASSSHGVNTEAFF. DNA for the CDR3: TGTGCCAGCAGTAGTCATGGTGTCAACACTGAAGCTTTCTTT.

The gene calls are TRBV5-1 and TRBJ2-2; possible D gene TRBD2, 6 bases. The CDR3 spans 15 residues. Trimming left V 0 bases short and J 5 bases short, with 11 bases between. Germline V CDR1 and CDR2: SGHRS, YFSETQ. The CDR3 DNA reads as TGCGCCAGCAGCTTGGCGGGAGTTAGGACCGGGGAGCTGTTTTTT. Its protein is CASSLAGVRTGELFF.

The J gene is TRBJ1-6, the V gene TRBV28; no definite D call. CDR3 length equals 14 residues. Trimming cost V 9 bases and J 10 bases, with 19 bases left between them. In germline, CDR1 is MDHEN, CDR2 SYDVKM. As DNA, the CDR3 is TGTGCCAGTTCTGTTCCGGGAGAGAGGTCACCCCTCCACTTT. This sequence encodes CASSVPGERSPLHF.

This clone was picked up one time. The CDR3 nucleotides are TGTGCCAGCAGCTTAACCGGACAGGGAGGTACTGAAGCTTTCTTT. Its protein product is CASSLTGQGGTEAFF. This chain uses TRBV5-4 with TRBJ1-1, with TRBD1 matching over 8 bases. With V trimmed by 2 bases and J by 5 bases, 8 bases remained unmatched. Germline CDR1 and CDR2: SGHNT and YYREEE (reference sequence). The CDR3 extends over 15 amino acids.

With respect to this clone: This sample also contains other DNA sequences that code for the same CDR3. The rearrangement joins TRBV19 to TRBJ2-2, with D perhaps matching TRBD1 (6 bases). The germline V gene encodes CDR1 LNHDA and CDR2 SQIVND (reference sequence). Trimming stripped 0 bases from V and 4 bases from J, with 6 bases between. This CDR3 region has 14 residues. The CDR3 reads CASSIDRGTGELFF. The CDR3 DNA follows: TGTGCCAGTAGTATAGACAGGGGCACCGGGGAGCTGTTTTTT.

This chain uses TRBV6-5 with TRBJ1-5, with D perhaps TRBD1 (6 bases). Germline assignment: CDR1 MNHEY and CDR2 SVGAGI. This CDR3 has 13 residues. The V and J ends lost 6 bases and 4 bases respectively, with 10 bases between them. CDR3 in DNA: TGTGCCAGCAGACTCGGACAGAATCAGCCCCAGCATTTT. It codes for CASRLGQNQPQHF.

V is TRBV6-1 and J is TRBJ2-7, with 9 bases lining up with TRBD2. With V trimmed by 4 bases and J by 5 bases, 12 bases remained unmatched. Germline CDR1 reads MNHNS; CDR2 reads SASEGT. This CDR3 has 16 residues. CDR3 protein: CASSVSSGSRSDEQYF. CDR3 bases: TGTGCCAGCAGTGTAAGTAGCGGGAGTCGGTCCGACGAGCAGTACTTC.

The chain carries TRBV12-3 or TRBV12-4 and TRBJ1-5; D is undetermined. V lost 6 bases and J lost 2, with 8 bases in between. CDR3 length: 13 amino acids. CDR3 amino acids: CASSGMGNQPQHF. The CDR3 DNA sequence: TGTGCCAGCAGCGGGATGGGCAATCAGCCCCAGCATTTT.

The J gene is TRBJ1-5, the V gene TRBV7-9, with a tentative D call TRBD1 (5 bases). V was clipped by 5 bases and J by 3 bases, with 14 bases between them. CDR1 and CDR2 from the germline V gene are SEHNR and FQNEAQ (reference sequence). The CDR3 runs to 15 residues. The CDR3 sequence is CASSQSTVPNQPQHF. As DNA, the CDR3 is TGTGCCAGCAGCCAATCGACAGTTCCCAATCAGCCCCAGCATTTT.

This chain connects TRBV6-2 or TRBV6-3 to TRBJ1-5; no clear D. The CDR3 loop spans 15 amino acids. Germline CDR1 and CDR2: MNHEY and SVGEGT. The V end was cut by 2 bases, the J end by 3 bases, with 11 bases between. CDR3 amino acids: CASSYDAGYNQPQHF. CDR3 sequence (DNA): TGTGCCAGCAGTTACGACGCAGGCTACAATCAGCCCCAGCATTTT.

This chain joins TRBV27 and TRBJ2-5; TRBD1 aligns across 7 bases. CDR1 MNHEY and CDR2 SMNVEV come from the germline V gene (reference sequence). The CDR3 length is 15 residues. Germline trimming cut 2 bases from V and 2 bases from J; bases unmatched to any gene: 5. The CDR3 loop reads CASSLRWDSQETQYF. CDR3 nucleotides: TGTGCCAGCAGTTTAAGGTGGGACAGTCAAGAGACCCAGTACTTC.

This clone is a singleton in its sample. This chain links TRBV6-2 or TRBV6-3 with TRBJ2-3; possibly TRBD2 for D (5 bases). The CDR3 is 15 residues long. Trimming pared 5 bases from V and 5 bases from J, leaving 17 bases between. Germline values: CDR1 MNHEY, CDR2 SVGEGT. The CDR3 DNA is TGTGCCAGCAGTCGCGGCTGGGGAGTCAGAGATACGCAGTATTTT. Its protein is CASSRGWGVRDTQYF.

This clone was recorded once. This chain links TRBV5-1 with TRBJ2-2, with TRBD2 as a possible D gene (6 bases). There are 14 residues in the CDR3. The germline gives CDR1 SGHRS, CDR2 YFSETQ. V was shortened by 2 bases and J by 1 base, with 6 bases between the two germline ends. CDR3 loop: CASSFSGNTGELFF. The CDR3 nucleotides read TGCGCCAGCAGCTTTAGCGGGAACACCGGGGAGCTGTTTTTT.

The CDR3 loop reads CASSRTGNTEAFF. In nucleotides, the CDR3 is TGTGCCAGCAGCCGTACCGGGAACACTGAAGCTTTCTTT. V usage is TRBV3-1 (or the pseudogene TRBV3-2) and J usage is TRBJ1-1; D remains unclear. The CDR3 contains 13 residues. V lost 4 bases and J lost 1, with 7 bases in between. Per germline, CDR1 LGHDT and CDR2 YNNKEL (reference sequence).

A few counts support this clone. The CDR3 nucleotides are TGTGCCATTGGGACAGGCAATAAGGGCACTGAAGCTTTCTTT. This codes for CAIGTGNKGTEAFF. This sequence joins TRBV10-3 and TRBJ1-1, with 8 bases fitting TRBD1. V dropped 9 bases and J dropped 4; count of bases not matched to a gene: 10. Germline CDR1 ENHRY, CDR2 SYGVKD. There are 14 residues in the CDR3.

J is TRBJ1-2 and V is TRBV5-1, with D unresolved. V was pared by 1 base and J by 6 bases, with 10 bases between. The length of the CDR3 is 13 residues. CDR1 SGHRS and CDR2 YFSETQ come from the germline V gene. As DNA, the CDR3 is TGCGCCAGCAGCTTGTTGTCCGTCGATGGCTACACCTTC. Residues: CASSLLSVDGYTF.

The genes are TRBV5-4 and TRBJ2-7; possible D gene TRBD2, 6 bases. The V end was cut by 4 bases, the J end by 4 bases, with 18 bases between. The CDR3 has 15 amino acids. Germline CDR1 is SGHNT and CDR2 is YYREEE (reference sequence). The CDR3 DNA follows: TGTGCCAGCAGCCCCGGTCTTACGGGAGAGTACGAGCAGTACTTC. This codes for CASSPGLTGEYEQYF.

This clone was found once. This chain joins TRBV9 and TRBJ2-3; 9 bases are shared with TRBD2. CDR3 length: 15 amino acids. The germline gives CDR1 SGDLS, CDR2 YYNGEE. Germline trimming cut 1 base from V and 2 bases from J; bases unmatched to any gene: 2. The DNA for the CDR3 is TGTGCCAGCAGCGTAAGCGGGAGGACCACAGATACGCAGTATTTT. Encoded protein: CASSVSGRTTDTQYF.

V is TRBV21-1 and J is TRBJ2-7; the table assigns TRBD1, which was not confirmed against the DNA. TRBV21-1 is a pseudogene locus. This CDR3 contains 12 residues. The CDR3 here is CASRWDSIEQYF. The CDR3 nucleotides are TGTGCCAGCAGGTGGGACAGCATCGAGCAGTACTTC.

This chain links TRBV6-6 with TRBJ1-5, with 7 bases matching TRBD1. The CDR3 has 13 amino acids. The V gene's germline CDR1 is MNHNY and CDR2 SVGAGI (reference sequence). V trimming: 6 bases; J trimming: 6 bases; junction bases outside the gene matches: 5. The chain's CDR3 is CASRPGGSQPQHF. CDR3 coding DNA: TGTGCCAGCAGACCAGGGGGAAGTCAGCCCCAGCATTTT.

The chain uses TRBV12-3 or TRBV12-4 and TRBJ2-7; TRBD1 agrees at 7 bases. There are 13 residues in the CDR3. J was trimmed by 2 bases and V by 11 bases; bases with no gene match: 9. This CDR3 reads CAQRETGPYEQYF. CDR3 nucleotides: TGTGCCCAAAGGGAGACAGGGCCCTACGAGCAGTACTTC.